This TCR beta chain comes out of a study of blood T cells in healthy people across ages. The CDR3 has 14 amino acids. V lost 2 bases and J lost 11; bases outside the gene matches: 7. The germline V gene encodes CDR1 SNHLY and CDR2 FYNNEI. With a J-beta primer mix and a sample-barcoded 5' primer, a second PCR ran 7 to 11 cycles. Each cDNA molecule carried a tag from a template-switch adaptor that contained 12 random nucleotides. TCRdb processed the 5' RACE reads anew with MiXCR; each CDR3 protein has one entry. The table shows about 1.8 million distinct CDR3 sequences, with less than 50% occurring only once. Findings and limits, study-wide: CMV status of donors was unknown, possibly confounding expanded clonotype changes.

The donors, healthy Caucasians from Russia, were aged about 6 to 100. This clonotype was seen a single time. Its specificity is not known. Source material: blood. The clonotype comes from a woman in her thirties or forties in good health. The rearrangement uses TRBV2 and TRBJ2-5, with 11 positions matching TRBD2. Here the CDR3 reads CASSETSGGGEQYF. For the CDR3, the DNA is TGTGCCAGCAGTGAAACTAGCGGGGGAGGAGAGCAGTACTTC.